The next 24 T cell receptor beta chains were all read from a single sample in a study of metastatic and nonmetastatic thyroid tumors. Prior to thyroid surgery, none of the patients had received any treatment. TCRdb re-clonotyped the PCR reads through MiXCR. The table shows roughly 28,000 clones, with around 20% occurring only once. Sequencing input: blood. The source of these receptors is a female donor with papillary thyroid cancer or a benign thyroid nodule (not recorded which). Some clones in this sample may be carry-over from other donors' samples.

This chain joins TRBV20-1 and TRBJ2-7, with TRBD2 matching 7 bases. CDR1 DFQATT and CDR2 SNEGSKA come from the germline V gene (reference sequence). The length of the CDR3 is 15 residues. V shed 0 bases, J shed 4 bases, and the junction held 9 bases outside the gene matches. The CDR3: CSARDRLAAIYEQYF. DNA of the CDR3: TGCAGTGCTAGAGATAGGCTAGCGGCGATTTACGAGCAGTACTTC.

This clone was detected only a few times. The CDR3 nucleotides read TGTGCCAGCAGTGAAACCCTAGAGGAGTTCTTC. Encoded protein: CASSETLEEFF. J is TRBJ2-1 and V is TRBV2; no clear D gene. Trimming cost V 2 bases and J 14 bases, with 10 bases left between them. Germline V CDR1 and CDR2: SNHLY, FYNNEI. The CDR3 contains 11 residues.

This clone appeared many times. V is TRBV24-1 and J is TRBJ2-3; tentative D call: TRBD2 (6 bases). The ends were cut back, 0 bases at V and 2 bases at J, with 11 bases in the middle. CDR1 and CDR2 (germline): KGHDR, SFDVKD. The CDR3 contains 16 residues. CDR3 residues: CATSDLTSTHTDTQYF. For the CDR3, the DNA is TGTGCCACCAGTGATTTGACTAGCACACACACAGATACGCAGTATTTT.

This sequence joins TRBV15 and TRBJ1-2; D is unresolved. The length of the CDR3 is 15 residues. The germline V gene has CDR1 LNHNV and CDR2 YYDKDF (reference sequence). Trimming took off 2 bases at V and 7 bases at J, with 17 bases between the two ends. CDR3 coding DNA: TGTGCCACCAGCAGATCCACTATCGTGGGCCTTGGCTACACCTTC. This codes for CATSRSTIVGLGYTF.

This clone was observed at least ten times. The chain recombines TRBV2 with TRBJ1-5; 7 positions agree with TRBD1. With V trimmed by 7 bases and J by 3 bases, 9 bases remained unmatched. Germline values: CDR1 SNHLY, CDR2 FYNNEI. The CDR3 runs to 15 residues. CDR3 nucleotide sequence: TGTGCCAGCAAACAGGGACAGACCAACAATCAGCCCCAGCATTTT. Translation: CASKQGQTNNQPQHF.

V usage is TRBV20-1 and J usage is TRBJ2-2; D ambiguous. The CDR3 runs to 14 residues. V was cut by 0 bases and J by 1 base, with 6 bases left in between. In germline, CDR1 is DFQATT, CDR2 SNEGSKA (reference sequence). The DNA of the CDR3 is TGCAGTGCTAGAGATTGGGTGAACACCGGGGAGCTGTTTTTT. This sequence encodes CSARDWVNTGELFF.

This clone was seen at least ten times. This chain connects TRBV24-1 to TRBJ1-1; possibly TRBD1 for D (6 bases). V was cut by 10 bases and J by 5 bases, with 16 bases left in between. Germline CDR1 KGHDR, CDR2 SFDVKD. The CDR3 has 13 residues. The CDR3: CATRGGGGTEAFF. CDR3 coding DNA: TGTGCCACAAGGGGGGGAGGGGGAACTGAAGCTTTCTTT.

As concerns this clone: A junction boundary mismatches the germline segment, possibly from a read error. The chain recombines TRBV10-3 with TRBJ2-7, with 9 bases matching TRBD1. The CDR3 spans 16 residues. Germline V gives CDR1 ENHRY, CDR2 SYGVKD. CDR3 amino acids: CAISVLQGQGSSEPYF. Here the CDR3 DNA reads TGTGCCATCAGTGTTTTACAAGGACAGGGGAGTTCTGAGCCGTACTTC.

The J gene is TRBJ1-6, the V gene TRBV6-5; 11 bases agree with TRBD1. Germline loops: CDR1 MNHEY, CDR2 SVGAGI. Losses at the gene ends were 5 bases for V and 0 bases for J; bases not matched to a gene: 6. CDR3 length equals 18 residues. The CDR3 region has the DNA TGTGCCAGCAGTCCACGGGACAGGGGGAACTCCTATAATTCACCCCTCCACTTT. Protein sequence: CASSPRDRGNSYNSPLHF.

The chain combines TRBV20-1 with TRBJ2-7; the match to TRBD1 covers 10 bases. Germline V CDR1 and CDR2: DFQATT, SNEGSKA (reference sequence). The CDR3 spans 12 residues. The trim removed 6 bases at V and 11 bases at J, leaving 10 bases unmatched. The DNA of the CDR3 is TGCAGTGCCCCGGGGACAGGGGCAGAGAAGTACTTC. Translation: CSAPGTGAEKYF.

In its sample, this clone was seen many times. The chain uses TRBV11-1 and TRBJ2-7; D not resolved. The CDR3 is made up of 13 amino acids. Germline loops: CDR1 SGHAT, CDR2 FQDESV (reference sequence). The V gene lost 3 bases and the J gene lost 3 bases, with 9 bases spanning the gap. In DNA form, the CDR3 reads TGTGCCAGCAGCTTTGAACAAGACTACGAGCAGTACTTC. Amino acids: CASSFEQDYEQYF.

Judged by abundance, this clone is medium-sized (0.01 to 0.1%). The chain carries TRBV20-1 and TRBJ2-3, with TRBD2 identical over 12 bases. Germline loops: CDR1 DFQATT, CDR2 SNEGSKA (reference sequence). CDR3 length: 16 residues. Unmatched junction bases numbered 10, after V lost 3 bases and J lost 6 bases. CDR3 in DNA: TGCAGTGCTAGCAGTGTGACTAGCGGGAGAGCCGATACGCAGTATTTT. It encodes CSASSVTSGRADTQYF.

In its sample, this clone was seen many times. The rearrangement joins TRBV5-1 to TRBJ2-1, with D perhaps TRBD2 (5 bases). Between the trimmed V and J ends, which lost 7 bases and 7 bases, there was a span of 12 bases. CDR1 is SGHRS and CDR2 is YFSETQ in the germline V gene. The CDR3 consists of 12 residues. CDR3 amino acids: CASLASGNEQFF. In DNA form, the CDR3 reads TGCGCCAGCTTGGCCTCGGGAAATGAGCAGTTCTTC.

This clone was observed many times. The J gene is TRBJ1-3, the V gene TRBV6-1; possibly TRBD1 for D (6 bases). Germline-derived CDR1 and CDR2 are MNHNS and SASEGT. The CDR3 has 16 residues. V was clipped by 7 bases and J by 8 bases, with 24 bases between them. The CDR3 DNA reads TGTGCCAGCACGAGGGGGGCAGGTACGGCCGGAGACACCATATATTTT. Protein: CASTRGAGTAGDTIYF.

V gene TRBV6-5 combines with J gene TRBJ1-1; D may be TRBD1 (5 bases). V lost 1 base to trimming and J lost 0 bases, with 6 bases between them. The CDR3 consists of 14 residues. CDR1 is MNHEY, CDR2 SVGAGI, per germline. DNA for the CDR3: TGTGCCAGCAGTTACTGGGGGGTGAACACTGAAGCTTTCTTT. Translated: CASSYWGVNTEAFF.

This clone was counted at least ten times. CDR3 sequence reads: CASRALIGNYEQYF. The CDR3 DNA follows: TGTGCCAGCAGGGCCCTCATCGGTAACTACGAGCAGTACTTC. This rearrangement joins TRBV6-1 to TRBJ2-7; D unresolved. Per germline, CDR1 MNHNS and CDR2 SASEGT. This CDR3 contains 14 residues. V was trimmed by 6 bases and J by 3 bases, leaving 15 bases between them.

The chain recombines TRBV5-8 with TRBJ1-5; D unresolved. This CDR3 is built from 15 residues. The germline gives CDR1 SGHTS, CDR2 YDEGEE. The V gene lost 3 bases and the J gene lost 2 bases, with 12 bases spanning the gap. CDR3 DNA sequence: TGTGCCAGCAGCTCTACGGGTATTCGCAATCAGCCCCAGCATTTT. It translates to CASSSTGIRNQPQHF. Full variable domain (outside the CDR3, taken from reference TRBV5-8 and TRBJ1-5): EAGVTQSPTHLIKTRGQQATLRCSPISGHTSVYWYQQALGLGLQFLLWYDEGEERNRGNFPPRFSGRQFPNYSSELNVNALELEDSALYLCASSSTGIRNQPQHFGDGTRLSIL.

The rearrangement joins TRBV11-2 to TRBJ2-1, with 8 bases matching TRBD2. This CDR3 contains 16 residues. Germline V gene sequence: CDR1 SGHAT, CDR2 FQNNGV. V shed 5 bases and J 8 bases; nucleotides not matched to a gene: 14. The CDR3: CASSLRTSGGSHEQFF. In nucleotides, the CDR3 is TGTGCCAGCAGCCTCCGTACTAGCGGTGGGTCCCATGAGCAGTTCTTC.

The chain uses TRBV11-2 and TRBJ1-2; maybe TRBD1 (6 bases). Deletions cut 6 bases from V and 4 bases from J, with 18 bases between. The CDR3 is made up of 15 amino acids. The germline V gene encodes CDR1 SGHAT and CDR2 FQNNGV. CDR3 DNA: TGTGCCAGCAGTCAAACCCCCGCCAGGGGCTATGGCTACACCTTC. It translates to CASSQTPARGYGYTF.

In its sample, this clone was seen many times. CDR3 loop: CASSRDRRPYEQYF. The CDR3 DNA follows: TGTGCCAGCAGCCGGGACAGGAGACCCTACGAGCAGTACTTC. The chain links TRBV11-2 to TRBJ2-7; TRBD1 aligns across 8 bases. Germline CDR1 SGHAT, CDR2 FQNNGV. The CDR3 sequence is 14 residues long. Trimming cost V 5 bases and J 2 bases; bases outside gene matches: 5.

A remark on this clone: A read error may produce the germline difference seen at one junction end. The chain carries TRBV11-2 and TRBJ2-6; D tentatively fits TRBD1 or TRBD2 (5 bases each). This CDR3 region has 19 residues. Germline-derived CDR1 and CDR2 are SGHAT and FQNNGV. CDR3 sequence (DNA): TGTGCCAGCAGCCCAATCTCTAGCTGTAGAAGCTCTGGGGCCAGCGTCCTGACTTTC. This sequence encodes CASSPISSCRSSGASVLTF.

This clone is medium-sized within its sample. The rearrangement uses TRBV24-1 and TRBJ2-7; D call uncertain. V shed 3 bases and J shed 4 bases, with 6 bases lying between them. The germline V gene encodes CDR1 KGHDR and CDR2 SFDVKD. The CDR3 is 12 amino acids. For the CDR3, the DNA is TGTGCCACCAGTGATATGGGATACGAGCAGTACTTC. Protein sequence: CATSDMGYEQYF.

This clone was detected a few times. The genes are TRBV5-5 and TRBJ2-7; 7 positions agree with TRBD2. The CDR3 is 14 residues long. V was clipped by 2 bases and J by 1 base; unmatched bases: 3. Germline V gene sequence: CDR1 SGHKS, CDR2 YYEKEE (reference sequence). DNA of the CDR3: TGTGCCAGCAGCTTTTGGGGGGGGTCCTACGAGCAGTACTTC. It is translated as CASSFWGGSYEQYF.

There are many counts of this clone. CDR3 sequence: CASSETGGVTGELFF. CDR3 sequence (DNA): TGTGCCAGCAGCGAGACAGGGGGCGTCACCGGGGAGCTGTTTTTT. The rearrangement joins TRBV2 to TRBJ2-2; 10 nucleotides match TRBD1. Germline V gene sequence: CDR1 SNHLY, CDR2 FYNNEI. The CDR3 spans 15 residues. V shed 6 bases, J shed 4 bases, and the junction held 5 bases outside the gene matches.